This TCR beta chain was captured in a study of CD8 T cells in Susac syndrome. Looking at the study overall: The sequenced Susac syndrome patients included about six who had clinically active disease and fewer than ten who were in remission. Patients with Susac syndrome, at blood draw, were therapy-naive, on corticosteroids, or on intravenous immunoglobulin alone.

Random hexamers were used to reverse transcribe roughly 0.45 to 1 ug of RNA. TCRdb ran MiXCR on the immunoSEQ multiplex PCR reads and lists one entry per CDR3 protein. The sample records roughly 190,000 distinct CDR3 sequences, 95% being singletons. V was clipped by 4 bases and J by 5 bases, with 9 bases between them. The CDR3 length is 12 residues. Germline loops: CDR1 LGHDT, CDR2 YNNKEL (reference sequence). Sequencing of TCR beta was carried out in blood CD8+ and CD4+ T cells. Purification of the CD8+ and CD4+ T cells relied on negative isolation, and TEMRA cells underwent FACS enrichment. The sequenced material came from CD8+ T cells from PBMCs. This TCR was sampled from a human donor with Susac syndrome. The chain uses TRBV3-1 and TRBJ2-7; D call uncertain. The CDR3 reads CASSRVGDEQYF. As DNA, the CDR3 is TGTGCCAGCAGCCGGGTCGGCGACGAGCAGTACTTC.